This section outlines one TCR beta chain sequence together with its context. The V end was cut by 3 bases, the J end by 0 bases, with 17 bases between. The CDR3 covers 18 residues. Per germline, CDR1 KGHSH and CDR2 LQKENI. This sample is drawn from a study of control samples from healthy donors and cancer patients. Sequenced by immunoSEQ multiplex PCR; TCRdb stores in-frame clones only, minus some. The table lists about 120,000 clones, approximately 88% of them singletons. This sequence was found in a man aged 35 to 55 in good health. The chain couples TRBV18 to TRBJ2-2; perhaps TRBD2 as D (5 bases). The sequenced sample was blood. CDR3 nucleotide sequence: TGTGCCAGCTCACCCCTAGCCAGGCGTCTGACGAACACCGGGGAGCTGTTTTTT. It specifies CASSPLARRLTNTGELFF.